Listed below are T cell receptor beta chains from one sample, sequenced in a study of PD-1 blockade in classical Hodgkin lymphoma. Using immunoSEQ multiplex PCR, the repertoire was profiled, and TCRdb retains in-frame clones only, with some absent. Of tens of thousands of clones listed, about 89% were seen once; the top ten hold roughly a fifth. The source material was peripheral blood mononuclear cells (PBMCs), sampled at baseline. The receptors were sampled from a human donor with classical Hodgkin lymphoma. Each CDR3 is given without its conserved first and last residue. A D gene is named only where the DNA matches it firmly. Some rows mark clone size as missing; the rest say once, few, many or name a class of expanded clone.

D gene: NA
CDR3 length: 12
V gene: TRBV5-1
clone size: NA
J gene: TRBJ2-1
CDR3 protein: ASSLDFPRNEQF

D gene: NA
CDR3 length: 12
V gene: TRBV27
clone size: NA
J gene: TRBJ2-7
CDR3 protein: ASSFGDSTYEQY

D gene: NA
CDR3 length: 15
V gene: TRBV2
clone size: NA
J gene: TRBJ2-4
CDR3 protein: ASSEVGHSIAKNIQY

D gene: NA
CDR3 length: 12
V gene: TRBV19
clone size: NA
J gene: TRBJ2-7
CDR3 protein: ASSQDSRTYEQY

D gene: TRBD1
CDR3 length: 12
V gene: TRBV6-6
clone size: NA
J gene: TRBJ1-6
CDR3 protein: ASSWGQGNSPLH

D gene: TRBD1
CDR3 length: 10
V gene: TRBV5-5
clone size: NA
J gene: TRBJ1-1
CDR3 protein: ASTERGPEAF

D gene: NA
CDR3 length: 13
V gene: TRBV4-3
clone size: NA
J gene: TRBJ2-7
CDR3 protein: ASSQAWGASYEQY

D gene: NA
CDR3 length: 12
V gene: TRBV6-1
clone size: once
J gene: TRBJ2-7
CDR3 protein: ASSATRSPYEQY

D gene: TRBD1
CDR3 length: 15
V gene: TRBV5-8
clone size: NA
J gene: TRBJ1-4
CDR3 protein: ASSLEPTGVLGEKLF

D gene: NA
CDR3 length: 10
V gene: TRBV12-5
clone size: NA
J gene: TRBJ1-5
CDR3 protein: ASGLVSQPQH

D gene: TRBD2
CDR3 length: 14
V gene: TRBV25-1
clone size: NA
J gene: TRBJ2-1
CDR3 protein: ASSEIGTSAYNEQF

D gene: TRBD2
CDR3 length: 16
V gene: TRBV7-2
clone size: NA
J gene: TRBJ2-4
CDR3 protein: ASSSGTSGRGAKNIQY

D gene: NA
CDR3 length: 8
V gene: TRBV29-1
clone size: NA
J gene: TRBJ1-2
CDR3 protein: SVESGTRA

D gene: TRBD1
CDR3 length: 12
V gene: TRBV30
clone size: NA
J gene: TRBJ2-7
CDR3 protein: AWDRGTRLLGQY

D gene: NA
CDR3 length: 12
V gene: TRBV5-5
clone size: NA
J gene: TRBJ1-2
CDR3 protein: ASSLLSLFYGYT